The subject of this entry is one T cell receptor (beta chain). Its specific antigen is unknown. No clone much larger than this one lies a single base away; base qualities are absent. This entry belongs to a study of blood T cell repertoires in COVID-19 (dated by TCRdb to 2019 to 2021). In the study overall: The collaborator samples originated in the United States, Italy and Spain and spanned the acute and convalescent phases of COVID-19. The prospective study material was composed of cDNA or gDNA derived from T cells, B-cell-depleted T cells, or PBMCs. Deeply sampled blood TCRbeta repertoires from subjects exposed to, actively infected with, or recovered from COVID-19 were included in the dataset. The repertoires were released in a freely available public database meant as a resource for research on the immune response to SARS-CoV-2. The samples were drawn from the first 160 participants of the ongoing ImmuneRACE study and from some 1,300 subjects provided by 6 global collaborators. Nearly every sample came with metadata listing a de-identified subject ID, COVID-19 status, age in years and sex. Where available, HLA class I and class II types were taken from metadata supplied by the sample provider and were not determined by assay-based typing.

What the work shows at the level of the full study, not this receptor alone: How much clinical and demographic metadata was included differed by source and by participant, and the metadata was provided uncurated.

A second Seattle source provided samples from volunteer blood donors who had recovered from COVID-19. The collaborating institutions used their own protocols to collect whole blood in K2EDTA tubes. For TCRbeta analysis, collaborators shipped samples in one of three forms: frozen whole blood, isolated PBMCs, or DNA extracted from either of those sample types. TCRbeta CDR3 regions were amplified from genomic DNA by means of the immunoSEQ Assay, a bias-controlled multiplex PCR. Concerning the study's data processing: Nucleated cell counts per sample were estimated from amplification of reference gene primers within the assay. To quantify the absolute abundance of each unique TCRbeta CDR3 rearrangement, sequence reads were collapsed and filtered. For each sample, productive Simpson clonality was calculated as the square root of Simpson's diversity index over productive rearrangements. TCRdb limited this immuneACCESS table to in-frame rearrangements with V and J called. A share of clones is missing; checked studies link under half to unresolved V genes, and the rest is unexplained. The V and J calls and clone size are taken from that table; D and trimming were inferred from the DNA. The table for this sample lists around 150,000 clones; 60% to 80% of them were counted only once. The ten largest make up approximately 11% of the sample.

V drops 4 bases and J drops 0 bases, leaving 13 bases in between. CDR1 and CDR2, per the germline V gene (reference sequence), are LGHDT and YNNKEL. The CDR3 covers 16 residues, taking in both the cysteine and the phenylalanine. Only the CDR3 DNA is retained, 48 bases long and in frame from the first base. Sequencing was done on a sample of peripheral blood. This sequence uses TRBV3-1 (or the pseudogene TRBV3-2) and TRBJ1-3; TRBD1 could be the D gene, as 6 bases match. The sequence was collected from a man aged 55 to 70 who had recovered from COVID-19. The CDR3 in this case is CASSRLTGFSGNTIYF. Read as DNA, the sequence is TGTGCCAGCAGCCGACTCACAGGGTTCTCTGGAAACACCATATATTTT.